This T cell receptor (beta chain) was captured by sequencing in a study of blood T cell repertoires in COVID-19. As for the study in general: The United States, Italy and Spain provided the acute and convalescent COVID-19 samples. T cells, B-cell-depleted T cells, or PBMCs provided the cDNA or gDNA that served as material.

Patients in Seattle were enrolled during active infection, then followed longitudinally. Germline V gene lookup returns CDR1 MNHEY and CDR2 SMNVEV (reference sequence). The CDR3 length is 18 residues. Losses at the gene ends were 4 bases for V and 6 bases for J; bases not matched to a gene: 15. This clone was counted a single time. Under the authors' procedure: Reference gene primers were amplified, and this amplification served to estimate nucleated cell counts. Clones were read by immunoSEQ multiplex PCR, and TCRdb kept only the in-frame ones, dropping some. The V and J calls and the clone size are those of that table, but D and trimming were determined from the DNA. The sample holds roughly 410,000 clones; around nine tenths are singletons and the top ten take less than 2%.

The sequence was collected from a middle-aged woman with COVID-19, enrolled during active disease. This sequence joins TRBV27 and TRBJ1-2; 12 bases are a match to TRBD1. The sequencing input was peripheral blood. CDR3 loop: CASSSLGSGQGARNGYTF. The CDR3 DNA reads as TGTGCCAGCAGTTCACTGGGTTCGGGACAGGGGGCTCGAAATGGCTACACCTTC.